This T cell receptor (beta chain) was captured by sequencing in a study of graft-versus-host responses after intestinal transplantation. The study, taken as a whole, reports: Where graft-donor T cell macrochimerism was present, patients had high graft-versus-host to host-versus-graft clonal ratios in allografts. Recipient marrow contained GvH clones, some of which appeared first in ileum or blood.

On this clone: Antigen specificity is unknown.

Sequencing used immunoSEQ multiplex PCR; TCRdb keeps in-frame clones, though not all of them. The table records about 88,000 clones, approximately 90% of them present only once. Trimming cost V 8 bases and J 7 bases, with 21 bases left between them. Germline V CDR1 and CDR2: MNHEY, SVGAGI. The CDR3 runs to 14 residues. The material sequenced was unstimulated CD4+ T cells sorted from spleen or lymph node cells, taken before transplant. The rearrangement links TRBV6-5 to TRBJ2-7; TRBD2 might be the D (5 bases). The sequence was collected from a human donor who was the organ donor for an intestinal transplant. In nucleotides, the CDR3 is TGTGCCAGCCGCCAAGCCACCCGGGGTGGGGAGCAGTACTTC. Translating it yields CASRQATRGGEQYF.